This T cell receptor beta chain was observed in a study of T cell repertoires in cytomegalovirus infection. Study at large: TCR beta signatures that were public indicated CMV infection and matching HLA type.

General study points: The ex vivo response was dominated by HLA-C-restricted CMV-specific TCR beta clonotypes. Cumulative public TCR beta family frequency identified carriers of CMV plus the relevant HLA.

This clonotype was observed a handful of times. Antigen: not known. TCRdb called the reads again in MiXCR, with one record for every CDR3 protein. The sample contains a few hundred thousand distinct CDR3 sequences, roughly 29% of which appear only once. The TCR was taken from a human donor in good health (CMV status not recorded). Some clones in this sample may be carry-over from other donors' samples. The sample consisted of PBMCs.

The DNA of the CDR3 is TGTGCCAGCAGCTTAGGTGACAGCCCACCAGATACGCAGTATTTT. Encoded protein: CASSLGDSPPDTQYF. The chain recombines TRBV11-2 with TRBJ2-3, with D perhaps matching TRBD1 (5 bases). Germline lookup yields CDR1 SGHAT and CDR2 FQNNGV. The CDR3 loop spans 15 amino acids. V shed 1 base and J shed 4 bases, with 12 bases lying between them.